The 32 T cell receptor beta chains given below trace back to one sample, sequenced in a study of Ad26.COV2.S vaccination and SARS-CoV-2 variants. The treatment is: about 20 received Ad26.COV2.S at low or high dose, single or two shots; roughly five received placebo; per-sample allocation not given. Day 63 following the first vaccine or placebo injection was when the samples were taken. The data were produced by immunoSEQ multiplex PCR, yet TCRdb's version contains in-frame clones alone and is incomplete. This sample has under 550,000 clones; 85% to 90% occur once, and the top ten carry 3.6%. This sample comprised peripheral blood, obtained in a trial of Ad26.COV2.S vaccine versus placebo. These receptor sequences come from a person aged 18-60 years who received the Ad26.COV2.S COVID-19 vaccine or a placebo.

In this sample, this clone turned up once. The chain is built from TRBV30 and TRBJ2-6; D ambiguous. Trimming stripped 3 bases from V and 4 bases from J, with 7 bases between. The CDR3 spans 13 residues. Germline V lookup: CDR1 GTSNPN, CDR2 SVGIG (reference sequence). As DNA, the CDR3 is TGTGCCTGGAGCAGTCCCGGGGCCAACGTCCTGACTTTC. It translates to CAWSSPGANVLTF.

The CDR3 bases are TGTGCCAGCAGCTTGGGGGGTTTAGGGTTCACCTACGAGCAGTACTTC. Its translation: CASSLGGLGFTYEQYF. The genes are TRBV5-5 and TRBJ2-7; D is undetermined. CDR3 size: 16 residues. Germline V CDR1 and CDR2: SGHKS, YYEKEE (reference sequence). Trimming cost V 0 bases and J 2 bases, with 15 bases left between them.

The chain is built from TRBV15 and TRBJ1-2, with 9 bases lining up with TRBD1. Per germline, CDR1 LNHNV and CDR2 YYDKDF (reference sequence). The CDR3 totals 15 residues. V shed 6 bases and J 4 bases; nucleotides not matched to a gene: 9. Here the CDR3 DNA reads TGTGCCACCAGTACTAACAGGGGGCGTGTCTATGGCTACACCTTC. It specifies CATSTNRGRVYGYTF. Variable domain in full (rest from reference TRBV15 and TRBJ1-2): DAMVIQNPRYQVTQFGKPVTLSCSQTLNHNVMYWYQQKSSQAPKLLFHYYDKDFNNEADTPDNFQSRRPNTSFCFLDIRSPGLGDTAMYLCATSTNRGRVYGYTFGSGTRLTVV.

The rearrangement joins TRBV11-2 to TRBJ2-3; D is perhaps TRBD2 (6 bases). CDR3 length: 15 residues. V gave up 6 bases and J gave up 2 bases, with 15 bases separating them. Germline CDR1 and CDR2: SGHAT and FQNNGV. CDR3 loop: CASRGAGIPTDTQYF. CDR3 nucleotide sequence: TGTGCCAGCAGAGGAGCGGGCATCCCCACAGATACGCAGTATTTT.

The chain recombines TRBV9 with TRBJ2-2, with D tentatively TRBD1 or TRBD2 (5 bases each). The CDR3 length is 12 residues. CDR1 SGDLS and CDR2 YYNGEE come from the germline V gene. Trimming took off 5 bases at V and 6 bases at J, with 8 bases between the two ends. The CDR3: CASSRDAGELFF. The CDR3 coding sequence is TGTGCCAGCAGTCGGGACGCCGGGGAGCTGTTTTTT. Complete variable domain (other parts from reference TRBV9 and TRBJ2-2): DSGVTQTPKHLITATGQRVTLRCSPRSGDLSVYWYQQSLDQGLQFLIQYYNGEERAKGNILERFSAQQFPDLHSELNLSSLELGDSALYFCASSRDAGELFFGEGSRLTVL.

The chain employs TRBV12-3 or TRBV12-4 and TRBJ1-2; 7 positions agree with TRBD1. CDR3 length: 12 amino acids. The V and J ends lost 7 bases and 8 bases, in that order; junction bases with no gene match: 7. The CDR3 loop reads CASNYNRGGYTF. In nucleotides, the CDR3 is TGTGCCAGCAATTATAACAGGGGAGGCTACACCTTC.

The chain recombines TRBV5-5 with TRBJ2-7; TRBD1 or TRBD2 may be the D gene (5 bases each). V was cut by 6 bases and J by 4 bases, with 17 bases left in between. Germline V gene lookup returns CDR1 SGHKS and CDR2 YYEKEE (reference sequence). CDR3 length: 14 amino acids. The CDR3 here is CASIRDAGAYEQYF. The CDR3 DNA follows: TGTGCCAGCATCCGGGACGCTGGAGCTTACGAGCAGTACTTC.

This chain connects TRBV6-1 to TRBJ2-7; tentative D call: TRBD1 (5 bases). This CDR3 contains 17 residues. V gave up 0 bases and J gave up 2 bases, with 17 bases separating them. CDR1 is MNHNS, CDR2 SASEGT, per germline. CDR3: CASSEASSVIGAYEQYF. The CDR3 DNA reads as TGTGCCAGCAGTGAAGCGTCCTCCGTAATAGGGGCCTACGAGCAGTACTTC.

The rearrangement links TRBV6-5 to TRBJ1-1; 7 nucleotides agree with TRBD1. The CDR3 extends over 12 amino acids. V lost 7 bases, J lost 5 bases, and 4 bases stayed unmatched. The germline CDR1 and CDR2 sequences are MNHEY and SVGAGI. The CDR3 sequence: CASTPGGTEAFF. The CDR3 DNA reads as TGTGCCAGCACCCCAGGGGGAACTGAAGCTTTCTTT.

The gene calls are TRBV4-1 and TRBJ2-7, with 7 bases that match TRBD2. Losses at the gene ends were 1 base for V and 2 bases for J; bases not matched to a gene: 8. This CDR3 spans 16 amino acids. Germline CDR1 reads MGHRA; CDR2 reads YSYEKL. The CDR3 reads CASSQGGGSTPYEQYF. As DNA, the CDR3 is TGCGCCAGCAGCCAAGGGGGAGGGTCCACCCCCTACGAGCAGTACTTC.

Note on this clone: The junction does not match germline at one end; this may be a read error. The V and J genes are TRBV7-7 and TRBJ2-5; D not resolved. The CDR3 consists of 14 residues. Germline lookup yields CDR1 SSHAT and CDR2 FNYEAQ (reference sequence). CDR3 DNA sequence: TGTGCTAGCAGCTCCCTGTCCCAACAAGAGACCCAGTACTTC. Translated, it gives CASSSLSQQETQYF.

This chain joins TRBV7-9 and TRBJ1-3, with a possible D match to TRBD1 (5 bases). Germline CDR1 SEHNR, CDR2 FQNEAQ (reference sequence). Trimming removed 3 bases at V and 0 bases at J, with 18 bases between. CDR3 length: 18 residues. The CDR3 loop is CASSFMALGRYSGNTIYF. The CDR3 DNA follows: TGTGCCAGCAGCTTTATGGCTTTGGGACGATACTCTGGAAACACCATATATTTT.

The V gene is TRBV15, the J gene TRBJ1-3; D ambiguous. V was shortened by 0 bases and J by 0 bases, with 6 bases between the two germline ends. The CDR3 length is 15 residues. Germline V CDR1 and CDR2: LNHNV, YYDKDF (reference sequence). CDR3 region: CATSRDLPSGNTIYF. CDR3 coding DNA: TGTGCCACCAGCAGAGATCTTCCCTCTGGAAACACCATATATTTT.

CDR3 DNA sequence: TGTGCCAGCAGAGAGGGCGGGGGGAACACCGGGGAGCTGTTTTTT. Residues: CASREGGGNTGELFF. The chain joins TRBV4-2 to TRBJ2-2; 7 bases fit TRBD2. After removal of 6 bases from V and 1 base from J, the junction contained 5 bases not matched to a gene. The V gene's germline CDR1 is LGHNA and CDR2 YNFKEQ. The CDR3 contains 15 residues.

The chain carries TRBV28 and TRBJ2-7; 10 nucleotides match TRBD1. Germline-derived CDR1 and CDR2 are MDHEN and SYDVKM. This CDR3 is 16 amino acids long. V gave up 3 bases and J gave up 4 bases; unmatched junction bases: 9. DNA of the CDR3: TGTGCCAGCAGTTTCGCTTACGGACAGGGGGATTACGAGCAGTACTTC. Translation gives CASSFAYGQGDYEQYF.

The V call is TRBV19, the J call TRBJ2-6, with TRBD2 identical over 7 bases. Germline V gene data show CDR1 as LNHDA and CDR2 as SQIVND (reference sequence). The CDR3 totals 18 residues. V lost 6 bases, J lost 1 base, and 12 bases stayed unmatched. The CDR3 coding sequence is TGTGCCAGTAGAACCCGGGCGTGGGAGGGTTCTGGGGCCAACGTCCTGACTTTC. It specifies CASRTRAWEGSGANVLTF.

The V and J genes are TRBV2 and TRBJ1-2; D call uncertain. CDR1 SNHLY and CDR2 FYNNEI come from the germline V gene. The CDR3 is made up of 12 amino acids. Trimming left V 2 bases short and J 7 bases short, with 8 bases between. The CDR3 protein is CASSERRAGYTF. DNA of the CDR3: TGTGCCAGCAGTGAAAGGAGAGCTGGCTACACCTTC.

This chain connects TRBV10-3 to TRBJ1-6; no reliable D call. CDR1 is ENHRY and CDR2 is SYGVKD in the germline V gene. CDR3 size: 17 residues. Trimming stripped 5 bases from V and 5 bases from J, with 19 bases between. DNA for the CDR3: TGTGCCATCAGTCCGCGGGCTAGGGATGGGGATAATTCACCCCTCCACTTT. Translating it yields CAISPRARDGDNSPLHF.

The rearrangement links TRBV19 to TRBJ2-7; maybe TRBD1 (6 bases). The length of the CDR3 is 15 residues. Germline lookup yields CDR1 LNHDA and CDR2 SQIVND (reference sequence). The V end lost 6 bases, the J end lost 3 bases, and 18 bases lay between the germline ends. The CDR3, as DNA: TGTGCCAGTAGAAGTATAGGGGGTTACAGCTACGAGCAGTACTTC. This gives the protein CASRSIGGYSYEQYF.

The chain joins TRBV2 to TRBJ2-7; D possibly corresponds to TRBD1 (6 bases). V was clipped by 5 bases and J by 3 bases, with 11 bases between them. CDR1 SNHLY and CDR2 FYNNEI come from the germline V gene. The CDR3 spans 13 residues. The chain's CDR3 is CASSNGQLYEQYF. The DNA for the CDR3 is TGTGCCAGCAGTAATGGACAGCTCTACGAGCAGTACTTC.

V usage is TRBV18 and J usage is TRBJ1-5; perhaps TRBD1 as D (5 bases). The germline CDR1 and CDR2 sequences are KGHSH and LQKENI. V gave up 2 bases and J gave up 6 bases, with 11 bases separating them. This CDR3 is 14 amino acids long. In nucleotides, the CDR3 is TGTGCCAGCTCACCAAACCAGGGAGGTCAGCCCCAGCATTTT. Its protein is CASSPNQGGQPQHF.

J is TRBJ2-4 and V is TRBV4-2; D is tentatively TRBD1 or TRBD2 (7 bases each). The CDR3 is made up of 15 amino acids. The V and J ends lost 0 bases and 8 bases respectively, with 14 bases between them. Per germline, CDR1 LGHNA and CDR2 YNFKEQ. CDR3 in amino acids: CASSQDATGRDIQYF. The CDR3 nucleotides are TGTGCCAGCAGCCAAGATGCGACAGGGAGGGACATTCAGTACTTC.

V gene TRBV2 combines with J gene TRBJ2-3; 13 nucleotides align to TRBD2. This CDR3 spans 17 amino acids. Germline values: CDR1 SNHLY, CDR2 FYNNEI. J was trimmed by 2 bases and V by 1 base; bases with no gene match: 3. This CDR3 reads CASSEGGLAGHTDTQYF. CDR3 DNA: TGTGCCAGCAGTGAAGGGGGACTAGCGGGGCACACAGATACGCAGTATTTT.

As DNA, the CDR3 is TGTGCCAGCAGCGCGGTCGGGACAGCTCGGAACAATGAGCAGTTCTTC. This gives the protein CASSAVGTARNNEQFF. The V call is TRBV13, the J call TRBJ2-1; 7 bases agree with TRBD1. Germline V lookup: CDR1 PRHDT, CDR2 FYEKMQ (reference sequence). CDR3 length equals 16 residues. Losses at the gene ends were 5 bases for V and 5 bases for J; bases not matched to a gene: 12.

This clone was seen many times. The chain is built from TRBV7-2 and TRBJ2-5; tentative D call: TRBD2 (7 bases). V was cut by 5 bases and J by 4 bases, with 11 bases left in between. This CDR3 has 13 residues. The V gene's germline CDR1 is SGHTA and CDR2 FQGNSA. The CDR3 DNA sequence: TGTGCCAGCAGCGGGGGGGGCGGAGAGACCCAGTACTTC. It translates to CASSGGGGETQYF.

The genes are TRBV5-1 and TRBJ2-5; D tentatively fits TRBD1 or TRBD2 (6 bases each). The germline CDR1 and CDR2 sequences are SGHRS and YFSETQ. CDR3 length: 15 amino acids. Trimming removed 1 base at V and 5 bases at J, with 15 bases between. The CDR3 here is CASSLFGGRDETQYF. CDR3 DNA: TGCGCCAGCAGCTTGTTCGGGGGCCGGGATGAGACCCAGTACTTC.

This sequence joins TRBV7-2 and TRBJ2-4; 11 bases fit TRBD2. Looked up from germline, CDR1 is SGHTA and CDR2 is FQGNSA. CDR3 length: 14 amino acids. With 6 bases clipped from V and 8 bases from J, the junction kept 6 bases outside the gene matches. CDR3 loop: CASSQLAGVDIQYF. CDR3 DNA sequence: TGTGCCAGCAGTCAACTAGCGGGGGTGGACATTCAGTACTTC.

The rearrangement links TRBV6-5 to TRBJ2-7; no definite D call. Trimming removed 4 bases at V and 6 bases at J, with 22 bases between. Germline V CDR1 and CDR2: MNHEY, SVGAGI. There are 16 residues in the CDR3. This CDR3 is CASSSPRRHQNFEQYF. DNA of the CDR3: TGTGCCAGCAGTTCCCCTAGGCGACACCAGAACTTCGAGCAGTACTTC.

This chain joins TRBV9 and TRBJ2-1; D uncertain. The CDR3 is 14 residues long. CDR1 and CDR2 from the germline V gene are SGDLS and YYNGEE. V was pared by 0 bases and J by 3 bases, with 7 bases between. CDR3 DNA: TGTGCCAGCAGCGTAGCTCCCAGCTACAATGAGCAGTTCTTC. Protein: CASSVAPSYNEQFF.

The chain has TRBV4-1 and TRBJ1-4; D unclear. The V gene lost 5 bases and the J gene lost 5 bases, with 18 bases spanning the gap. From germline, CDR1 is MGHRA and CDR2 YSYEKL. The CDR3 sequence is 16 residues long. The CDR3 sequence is CASSVVLGQVNEKLFF. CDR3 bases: TGCGCCAGCAGCGTCGTTTTGGGCCAGGTGAATGAAAAACTGTTTTTT.

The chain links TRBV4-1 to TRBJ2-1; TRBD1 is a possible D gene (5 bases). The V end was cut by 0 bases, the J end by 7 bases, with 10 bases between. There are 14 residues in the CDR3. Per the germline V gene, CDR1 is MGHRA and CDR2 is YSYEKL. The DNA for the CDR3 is TGCGCCAGCAGCCAAGAACCCAGGGCGAATGAGCAGTTCTTC. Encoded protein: CASSQEPRANEQFF.

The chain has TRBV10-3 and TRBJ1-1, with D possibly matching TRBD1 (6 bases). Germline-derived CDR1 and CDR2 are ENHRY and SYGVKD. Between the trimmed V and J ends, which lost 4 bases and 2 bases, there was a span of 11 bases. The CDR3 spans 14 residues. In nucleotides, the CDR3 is TGTGCCATCAGTGTCAGGGGCGGAAACACTGAAGCTTTCTTT. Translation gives CAISVRGGNTEAFF.